The clone carrying this T cell receptor (beta chain) was recorded a few times. The antigen is unknown. The source of the sample is a study of T-cell memory formation after mild COVID-19. Study overall: TCR clusters were largely donor specific. Overall study findings and caveats: Clones that contracted from day 15 to 85 had balanced CD4/CD8; later expanders were CD4+ biased.

The germline CDR1 and CDR2 sequences are SGHTA and FQGNSA. The CDR3 loop spans 13 amino acids. V was shortened by 3 bases and J by 8 bases, with 10 bases between the two germline ends. TCRdb reprocessed the 5' RACE reads with MiXCR, giving one entry per CDR3 protein. The profile covers a few hundred thousand distinct CDR3 sequences, with about 16% appearing a single time and roughly 25% taken by the ten largest. The genes are TRBV7-2 and TRBJ2-2, with D uncertain. The material sequenced was PBMCs or a T cell subset sorted from them (not recorded which). The TCR comes from a man between 18 and 29 years old who had mild COVID-19 (a few samples of this study predate the infection). Cell type and time point are not known. The CDR3: CASSFSVLGELFF. CDR3 coding DNA: TGTGCCAGCAGCTTCAGTGTTTTGGGGGAGCTGTTTTTT.